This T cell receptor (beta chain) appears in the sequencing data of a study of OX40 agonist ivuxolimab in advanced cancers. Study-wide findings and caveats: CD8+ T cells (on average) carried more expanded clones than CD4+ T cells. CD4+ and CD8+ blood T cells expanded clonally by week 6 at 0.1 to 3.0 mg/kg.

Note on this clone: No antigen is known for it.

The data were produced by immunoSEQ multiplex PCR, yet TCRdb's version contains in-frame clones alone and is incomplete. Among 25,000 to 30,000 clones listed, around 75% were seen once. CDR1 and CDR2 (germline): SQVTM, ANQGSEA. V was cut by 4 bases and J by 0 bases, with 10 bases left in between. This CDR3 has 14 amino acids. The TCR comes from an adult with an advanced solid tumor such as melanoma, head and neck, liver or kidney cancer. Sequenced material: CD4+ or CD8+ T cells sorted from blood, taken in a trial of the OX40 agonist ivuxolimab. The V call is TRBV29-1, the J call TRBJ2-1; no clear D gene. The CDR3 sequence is CSVARSSSYNEQFF. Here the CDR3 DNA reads TGCAGCGTTGCCCGCTCTAGCTCCTACAATGAGCAGTTCTTC.